Listed below are T cell receptor beta chains from one sample, sequenced in a study of T cell changes during pregnancy in multiple sclerosis. Measured with immunoSEQ multiplex PCR; TCRdb has only the in-frame clones, and not every one. The sample contains 60,000 or so clones, 75% to 95% of which appear only once. The sequenced sample was CD4+ T cells from peripheral blood mononuclear cells, obtained after pregnancy. These receptors were collected from a female donor in good health, enrolled as a control in a pregnancy study. The CDR3 runs from the conserved cysteine through the conserved F or W. Each record gives: J gene, D gene, clone size, V gene, CDR3 protein, CDR3 DNA. A D gene is named only where the DNA matches it firmly. Expanded clones get a size class; other rows say once, few or many, or leave the size out.

>TRBJ1-5|-|-|TRBV6-1
CASSEARTTGQPQHF
TGTGCCAGCAGTGAAGCGCGGACTACGGGACAGCCCCAGCATTTT
>TRBJ2-5|TRBD2|once|TRBV4-1
CASSPLAGGAWETQYF
TGCGCCAGCAGCCCCCTAGCGGGGGGTGCGTGGGAGACCCAGTACTTC
>TRBJ2-3|-|-|TRBV4-3
CASSQEAGPSTDTQYF
TGCGCCAGCAGCCAAGAAGCGGGCCCCAGCACAGATACGCAGTATTTT
>TRBJ1-1|-|-|TRBV6-6
CASSYSGGDTEAFF
TGTGCCAGCAGTTACTCCGGGGGGGACACTGAAGCTTTCTTT
>TRBJ1-2|TRBD1|once|TRBV15
CATSSARGQANYGYTF
TGTGCCACCAGCAGTGCCAGGGGGCAAGCTAACTATGGCTACACCTTC
>TRBJ1-6|-|-|TRBV6-5
CASSSRGAESPLHF
TGTGCCAGCAGTTCGCGGGGGGCGGAATCACCCCTCCACTTT
>TRBJ2-7|TRBD1|-|TRBV19
CASSITGAPYEQYF
TGTGCCAGTAGTATAACAGGGGCGCCCTACGAGCAGTACTTC
>TRBJ1-1|-|once|TRBV7-8
CASSPLRAATEAFF
TGTGCCAGCAGCCCGCTCAGGGCCGCCACTGAAGCTTTCTTT
>TRBJ1-5|-|-|TRBV6-5
CASSAATGLGQPQHF
TGTGCCAGCAGTGCCGCGACAGGCCTCGGGCAGCCCCAGCATTTT
>TRBJ1-1|-|-|TRBV7-9
CASSPNPGDTEAFF
TGTGCCAGCAGCCCTAATCCCGGGGACACTGAAGCTTTCTTT
>TRBJ2-3|-|once|TRBV14
CASSRTRADTQYF
TGTGCCAGCAGCCGCACTAGGGCAGATACGCAGTATTTT
>TRBJ1-5|-|-|TRBV19
CASKEDTINQPQHF
TGTGCCAGTAAAGAGGACACAATTAATCAGCCCCAGCATTTT
>TRBJ2-7|TRBD1|few|TRBV19
CASSMGDDRDPEQYF
TGTGCCAGTAGTATGGGTGACGACAGGGACCCCGAGCAGTACTTC
>TRBJ2-7|-|-|TRBV4-1
CASSFTGSQTYEQYF
TGCGCCAGCAGCTTCACGGGGTCCCAAACCTACGAGCAGTACTTC
>TRBJ2-5|TRBD2|once|TRBV6-5
CASGRGGPRETQYF
TGTGCCAGCGGGCGCGGGGGGCCACGAGAGACCCAGTACTTC
>TRBJ1-1|-|-|TRBV5-1
CASSFSLLEGMNTEAFF
TGCGCCAGCAGCTTTTCCCTGTTGGAGGGGATGAACACTGAAGCTTTCTTT
>TRBJ2-5|TRBD1|-|TRBV7-6
CASSLASAGGFPNF
TGTGCCAGCAGCTTAGCCTCTGCAGGGGGCTTTCCTAACTTC
>TRBJ1-2|TRBD1|-|TRBV18
CASSPSADRGGYGYTF
TGTGCCAGCTCACCATCCGCTGACAGGGGTGGCTATGGCTACACCTTC
>TRBJ2-2|-|once|TRBV5-1
CASSLVQGSGELFF
TGCGCCAGCAGCTTGGTCCAGGGGTCCGGGGAGCTGTTTTTT
>TRBJ2-7|-|-|TRBV10-3
CAISEGGAGYEQYF
TGTGCCATCAGTGAGGGGGGGGCAGGCTACGAGCAGTACTTC
>TRBJ2-3|-|-|TRBV2
CASSEGTGADTQYF
TGTGCCAGCAGTGAGGGTACAGGTGCAGATACGCAGTATTTT
>TRBJ2-7|-|-|TRBV7-3
CASSSGARSEQYF
TGTGCCAGCAGCTCTGGGGCGAGGAGCGAGCAGTACTTC
>TRBJ2-7|-|few|TRBV5-1
CASMGRAYEQYF
TGCGCCAGCATGGGCAGGGCCTACGAGCAGTACTTC
>TRBJ2-2|TRBD1|-|TRBV7-2
CASRIQGYGGELFF
TGTGCCAGCAGAATACAGGGGTATGGCGGGGAGCTGTTTTTT
>TRBJ2-2|TRBD1|-|TRBV15
CATSSHRQGAGTGELFF
TGTGCCACCAGCAGTCACAGACAGGGCGCAGGCACCGGGGAGCTGTTTTTT
>TRBJ1-3|TRBD1|-|TRBV6-5
CASRQTGASGNTIYF
TGTGCCAGCCGACAGACAGGGGCCTCTGGAAACACCATATATTTT
>TRBJ1-2|TRBD1|-|TRBV11-1
CASSTLQGVSGYTF
TGTGCCAGCAGCACCCTTCAGGGGGTCAGCGGCTACACCTTC
>TRBJ2-2|TRBD1|few|TRBV7-9
CASSTGTGGTGELFF
TGTGCCAGCAGCACGGGGACAGGGGGCACCGGGGAGCTGTTTTTT
>TRBJ2-5|-|-|TRBV7-2
CASSHYFSTAMRETQYF
TGTGCCAGCAGCCATTATTTTTCTACCGCGATGAGGGAGACCCAGTACTTC
>TRBJ1-1|TRBD1|-|TRBV7-2
CASSAVPGQGSRTEAFF
TGTGCCAGCAGCGCCGTCCCGGGACAGGGATCCAGAACTGAAGCTTTCTTT
>TRBJ2-7|-|few|TRBV11-2
CASSLLPVASEQYF
TGTGCCAGCAGCTTACTACCCGTTGCGAGCGAGCAGTACTTC
>TRBJ1-1|-|few|TRBV10-3
CAISENGGPAFF
TGTGCCATCAGTGAGAATGGGGGCCCCGCTTTCTTT